These T cell receptor beta chains were read from a single sample in a study of blood T cells in healthy people across ages. TCRdb re-called the 5' RACE reads through MiXCR, storing one row per CDR3 protein. The table has around 790,000 distinct CDR3 sequences, under 45% seen once. The sample was blood. These TCRs come from a man between 60 and 75 years old in good health. The CDR3 runs from the conserved cysteine through the conserved F or W. A D gene is named only where the DNA matches it firmly. Clone size is shown for a subset of rows, as once, few, many or a class of expanded clone.

J gene,V gene,D gene,clone size,CDR3 DNA,CDR3 protein
TRBJ2-3,TRBV6-2/TRBV6-3,.,once,TGTGCCAGCAGTGATCAGGGACCAGATACGCAGTATTTT,CASSDQGPDTQYF
TRBJ2-2,TRBV4-1,TRBD2,.,TGCGCCACCGCACTAGCGGGGGAAGTCCCCGGGGAGCTGTTTTTT,CATALAGEVPGELFF
TRBJ2-6,TRBV6-5,.,few,TGTGCCAGCAGTTACTCGGGGCTCTCTGGGGCCAACGTCCTGACTTTC,CASSYSGLSGANVLTF
TRBJ2-3,TRBV5-1,TRBD2,few,TGCGCCAGCAGCTTGGGGAGCGGGGGATTCACAGATACGCAGTATTTT,CASSLGSGGFTDTQYF
TRBJ2-3,TRBV30,TRBD1,.,TGTGCCTGGAGCGAACAGGGGGCCAGAGATACGCAGTATTTT,CAWSEQGARDTQYF
TRBJ1-4,TRBV20-1,.,.,TGCAGTGCTAGAGGAGGGGATGAAAAACTGTTTTTT,CSARGGDEKLFF
TRBJ2-7,TRBV28,TRBD1,.,TGTGCCAGCAGAGGACAGGGGGTTTACGAGCAGTACTTC,CASRGQGVYEQYF
TRBJ2-7,TRBV12-3/TRBV12-4,.,.,TGTGCCAGCAGTTTACTCGGAGGATCCGAGCAGTACTTC,CASSLLGGSEQYF
TRBJ2-3,TRBV20-1,.,few,TGCAGTGCCCGACTTCAGAAAAAGGGCCGCACAGATACGCAGTATTTT,CSARLQKKGRTDTQYF
TRBJ2-7,TRBV7-2,TRBD1,.,TGTGCCAGCAGCCCGGACAGGGAACGGCAGTACTTC,CASSPDRERQYF
TRBJ2-7,TRBV20-1,.,few,TGCAGTGCTAGTGAGTCCGAGCAGTACTTC,CSASESEQYF
TRBJ2-5,TRBV7-6,TRBD2,few,TGTGCCAGCAGCCCCGCTAGCGGGGGTCAAGAGACCCAGTACTTC,CASSPASGGQETQYF
TRBJ2-3,TRBV7-2,.,few,TGTGCCAGCAGCTTCAAAGGCTATAGCACAGATACGCAGTATTTT,CASSFKGYSTDTQYF
TRBJ2-4,TRBV2,.,.,TGTGCCAGCATCGCAAGGGCCATCAATCTAGCCAAAAACATTCAGTACTTC,CASIARAINLAKNIQYF
TRBJ1-5,TRBV4-3,TRBD1,.,TGCGCCAGCAGCCAAGATAAACAGGGGAATCAGCCCCAGCATTTT,CASSQDKQGNQPQHF
TRBJ2-1,TRBV11-3,.,few,TGTGCCAGCAGCCCCGGAGGGGACGGGAATGAGCAGTTCTTC,CASSPGGDGNEQFF
TRBJ2-7,TRBV3-1,.,.,TGTGCCAGCACCCGAATCTACGAGCAGTACTTC,CASTRIYEQYF
TRBJ2-7,TRBV3-1,TRBD2,few,TGTGCCACCTCCGCGGGACTAGCGGGATCCTACGAGCAGTACTTC,CATSAGLAGSYEQYF
TRBJ2-3,TRBV9,.,.,TGTGCCAGCAGCCCCTCCATCAGGAAAACAGATACGCAGTATTTT,CASSPSIRKTDTQYF